The 26 T cell receptor beta chains presented below share a single source sample, sequenced in a study of technical replicates of blood from a few donors. TCRdb keeps only in-frame clones here, not all; method: immunoSEQ multiplex PCR. The table has around 80,000 clones, around 94% seen once. Sequencing used T cells isolated from PBMCs. Receptors originate from a human donor in good health.

This chain uses TRBV4-3 with TRBJ2-2; TRBD2 might be the D (6 bases). The CDR3 spans 17 residues. CDR1 is LGHNA and CDR2 is YSLEER in the germline V gene. Trimming cost V 3 bases and J 5 bases, with 19 bases left between them. For the CDR3, the DNA is TGCGCCAGCAGCCAGTTGGAGGGTGGGGCGCGGACCGGGGAGCTGTTTTTT. Protein product: CASSQLEGGARTGELFF.

The chain carries TRBV6-1 and TRBJ2-1; 12 nucleotides agree with TRBD2. The V segment lost 8 bases and the J segment 7 bases; nucleotides outside the gene matches: 6. Germline CDR1 and CDR2: MNHNS and SASEGT. CDR3 length equals 14 residues. The CDR3 sequence: CASARLAGENEQFF. For the CDR3, the DNA is TGTGCCAGCGCTAGACTAGCGGGAGAGAATGAGCAGTTCTTC.

V is TRBV6-5 and J is TRBJ2-7; D is unclear. Germline V lookup: CDR1 MNHEY, CDR2 SVGAGI. Trimming shortened V by 7 bases and J by 2 bases, and 18 bases separated the two germline ends. The CDR3 runs 15 residues. The CDR3 DNA is TGTGCCAGCACTAAGGCGGCGGAGAGAACCTACGAGCAGTACTTC. This translates into CASTKAAERTYEQYF.

The chain joins TRBV7-3 to TRBJ1-1; 10 bases align to TRBD1. The CDR3 has 15 residues. V shed 5 bases and J 1 base; nucleotides not matched to a gene: 4. CDR1 is SGHTA and CDR2 is FQGTGA in the germline V gene. The chain's CDR3 is CASSPTGGENTEAFF. The CDR3 nucleotides are TGTGCCAGCAGCCCGACAGGGGGCGAGAACACTGAAGCTTTCTTT.

The chain couples TRBV2 to TRBJ2-5; D unclear. V lost 5 bases, J lost 2 bases, and 3 bases lay in between. The germline CDR1 and CDR2 sequences are SNHLY and FYNNEI. This CDR3 region has 11 residues. The CDR3 sequence is CASSSQETQYF. Written as DNA, the CDR3 is TGTGCCAGCAGTTCGCAAGAGACCCAGTACTTC.

The chain joins TRBV2 to TRBJ2-3; 12 nucleotides line up with TRBD2. Germline V gene lookup returns CDR1 SNHLY and CDR2 FYNNEI. Losses at the gene ends were 9 bases for V and 5 bases for J; bases not matched to a gene: 6. The CDR3 loop spans 14 amino acids. The CDR3 sequence: CARSKLAGGDTQYF. The CDR3 bases are TGTGCCAGGAGTAAACTAGCGGGAGGAGATACGCAGTATTTT. Full variable domain (outside the CDR3, taken from reference TRBV2 and TRBJ2-3): EPEVTQTPSHQVTQMGQEVILRCVPISNHLYFYWYRQILGQKVEFLVSFYNNEISEKSEIFDDQFSVERPDGSNFTLKIRSTKLEDSAMYFCARSKLAGGDTQYFGPGTRLTVL.

The chain combines TRBV4-1 with TRBJ2-7; the D gene is possibly TRBD2 (6 bases). This CDR3 is built from 14 residues. CDR1 is MGHRA and CDR2 is YSYEKL in the germline V gene. V was cut by 0 bases and J by 2 bases, with 8 bases left in between. In nucleotides, the CDR3 is TGCGCCAGCAGCCAAGAGCGGGAAGCCTACGAGCAGTACTTC. It specifies CASSQEREAYEQYF.

The genes are TRBV28 and TRBJ2-1, with 8 bases matching TRBD2. J was trimmed by 5 bases and V by 3 bases; bases with no gene match: 6. CDR3 length: 15 amino acids. CDR1 and CDR2 (germline): MDHEN, SYDVKM. CDR3 in amino acids: CASSLVLAADNEQFF. The CDR3 DNA is TGTGCCAGCAGTTTGGTACTAGCGGCTGACAATGAGCAGTTCTTC.

This chain joins TRBV30 and TRBJ2-7, with D unresolved. V was cut by 0 bases and J by 2 bases, with 8 bases left in between. The CDR3 spans 13 residues. Per germline, CDR1 GTSNPN and CDR2 SVGIG (reference sequence). Here the CDR3 reads CAWSVYGAYEQYF. In DNA, the CDR3 is TGTGCCTGGAGTGTATACGGAGCCTACGAGCAGTACTTC.

The chain recombines TRBV4-2 with TRBJ2-7; D may be TRBD1 (5 bases). The germline V and J ends were trimmed by 0 bases and 3 bases, with 12 bases remaining between them. The CDR3 runs 15 residues. CDR1 is LGHNA and CDR2 is YNFKEQ in the germline V gene. DNA for the CDR3: TGTGCCAGCAGCCAAGAGAAAGGGGTCTACTACGAGCAGTACTTC. Protein sequence: CASSQEKGVYYEQYF.

The count of this clone is one. Additional DNA sequences in this sample encode the identical CDR3. The chain has TRBV7-9 and TRBJ1-1; 8 nucleotides line up with TRBD1. V dropped 4 bases and J dropped 1; count of bases not matched to a gene: 2. Germline V gene lookup returns CDR1 SEHNR and CDR2 FQNEAQ (reference sequence). This CDR3 has 14 residues. CDR3 DNA: TGTGCCAGCAGCTCGGACAGGGAGAACACTGAAGCTTTCTTT. Residues: CASSSDRENTEAFF.

The CDR3 here is CASSPGPPAGTWNEQFF. The CDR3 DNA sequence: TGCGCCAGCAGCCCTGGGCCCCCAGCGGGGACCTGGAATGAGCAGTTCTTC. V and J are TRBV5-1 and TRBJ2-1; TRBD2 matches 7 bases. The junction had 17 bases not matched to a gene; V was cut back by 4 bases and J by 7 bases. The CDR3 covers 17 residues. Germline V gene sequence: CDR1 SGHRS, CDR2 YFSETQ.

The chain links TRBV19 to TRBJ2-3; a possible D gene is TRBD1 (6 bases). The CDR3 totals 14 residues. The V and J ends lost 7 bases and 0 bases respectively, with 11 bases between them. Germline lookup yields CDR1 LNHDA and CDR2 SQIVND (reference sequence). Here the CDR3 reads CASNLDSSTDTQYF. The DNA of the CDR3 is TGTGCCAGTAATCTGGACAGTAGCACAGATACGCAGTATTTT.

The chain couples TRBV2 to TRBJ2-7; 7 bases are a match to TRBD2. The ends lost 7 bases at V and 3 bases at J; junction bases unmatched: 6. The CDR3 covers 13 residues. Germline loops: CDR1 SNHLY, CDR2 FYNNEI. The CDR3 region has the DNA TGTGCCAGCATCAGGCGCGGGAGCTACGAGCAGTACTTC. This codes for CASIRRGSYEQYF.

The genes are TRBV7-3 and TRBJ2-7, with D tentatively TRBD2 (5 bases). The CDR3 is 14 amino acids. Trimming took off 5 bases at V and 7 bases at J, with 18 bases between the two ends. Germline CDR1 is SGHTA and CDR2 is FQGTGA. CDR3: CASSVVAQTTEQYF. The DNA of the CDR3 is TGTGCCAGCAGCGTCGTAGCGCAGACTACGGAGCAGTACTTC.

The V call is TRBV2, the J call TRBJ2-3; TRBD1 agrees at 9 bases. This CDR3 contains 15 residues. Germline CDR1 SNHLY, CDR2 FYNNEI. The V segment lost 6 bases and the J segment 3 bases; nucleotides outside the gene matches: 7. This CDR3 reads CASRETGGLTDTQYF. The CDR3 region has the DNA TGTGCCAGCAGAGAGACAGGGGGTCTAACAGATACGCAGTATTTT.

The chain is built from TRBV6-6 and TRBJ2-3, with D uncertain. The CDR3 runs to 15 residues. Per germline, CDR1 MNHNY and CDR2 SVGAGI (reference sequence). Trimming took off 2 bases at V and 2 bases at J, with 11 bases between the two ends. The DNA of the CDR3 is TGTGCCAGCAGTTACGAGGCTCTCTCCACAGATACGCAGTATTTT. Residues: CASSYEALSTDTQYF.

The rearrangement links TRBV14 to TRBJ2-1; tentative D call: TRBD2 (5 bases). CDR3 length: 17 residues. Germline V lookup: CDR1 SGHDN, CDR2 FVKESK. Trimming left V 0 bases short and J 6 bases short, with 18 bases between. CDR3: CASSQDRGRGLRNEQFF. In nucleotides, the CDR3 is TGTGCCAGCAGCCAAGATCGAGGGAGAGGATTACGCAATGAGCAGTTCTTC.

The gene calls are TRBV7-2 and TRBJ1-2; D might be TRBD1 (6 bases). The CDR3 covers 14 residues. The germline V gene has CDR1 SGHTA and CDR2 FQGNSA. The V and J ends lost 4 bases and 0 bases respectively, with 9 bases between them. The DNA for the CDR3 is TGTGCCAGCAGCTCTAGACAGGCTAACTATGGCTACACCTTC. Translated, it gives CASSSRQANYGYTF.

The gene calls are TRBV6-5 and TRBJ2-7; TRBD2 might be the D (7 bases). The CDR3 spans 14 residues. V shed 6 bases and J shed 4 bases, with 16 bases lying between them. Germline values: CDR1 MNHEY, CDR2 SVGAGI. The CDR3, as DNA: TGTGCCAGCAGCCCCCGCGGGGGCCGGTACGAGCAGTACTTC. Its protein is CASSPRGGRYEQYF.

The rearrangement links TRBV27 to TRBJ2-7; D is perhaps TRBD1 (5 bases). The V end lost 7 bases, the J end lost 1 base, and 11 bases lay between the germline ends. This CDR3 comprises 13 residues. Germline V gives CDR1 MNHEY, CDR2 SMNVEV (reference sequence). CDR3 sequence (DNA): TGTGCCAGCAAAAGGGGCTCATCCTACGAGCAGTACTTC. Translating gives CASKRGSSYEQYF.

The chain links TRBV4-2 to TRBJ2-7; D gene uncertain. There are 13 residues in the CDR3. Trimming removed 1 base at V and 5 bases at J, with 9 bases between. CDR1 is LGHNA, CDR2 YNFKEQ, per germline. The CDR3 DNA follows: TGTGCCAGCAGCCAAGCCCCTCAGAACGAGCAGTACTTC. This sequence encodes CASSQAPQNEQYF.

J is TRBJ1-4 and V is TRBV15; D not certain. The CDR3 runs 14 residues. The germline gives CDR1 LNHNV, CDR2 YYDKDF (reference sequence). V lost 0 bases, J lost 5 bases, and 7 bases lay in between. The CDR3 reads CATSRDRLNEKLFF. The CDR3, as DNA: TGTGCCACCAGCAGAGACAGGTTGAATGAAAAACTGTTTTTT.

This clone was seen only once. This chain uses TRBV28 with TRBJ2-7, with TRBD2 as a possible D gene (6 bases). The germline V gene has CDR1 MDHEN and CDR2 SYDVKM. V was pared by 4 bases and J by 4 bases, with 14 bases between. The CDR3 sequence is 14 residues long. The CDR3 is CASSSLGGVYEQYF. CDR3 DNA: TGTGCCAGCAGTTCACTAGGAGGGGTATACGAGCAGTACTTC.

In this sample, this clone turned up a few times. The J gene is TRBJ2-7, the V gene TRBV5-1; D might be TRBD2 (6 bases). The germline V gene has CDR1 SGHRS and CDR2 YFSETQ. The CDR3 loop spans 17 amino acids. Trimming shortened V by 0 bases and J by 2 bases, and 18 bases separated the two germline ends. The CDR3 loop reads CASSLGVLGTVTYEQYF. The CDR3 DNA sequence: TGCGCCAGCAGCTTGGGGGTACTTGGGACTGTTACCTACGAGCAGTACTTC.

The V call is TRBV5-1, the J call TRBJ1-1; TRBD1 is a possible D gene (6 bases). This CDR3 contains 14 residues. Germline lookup yields CDR1 SGHRS and CDR2 YFSETQ. V was pared by 4 bases and J by 1 base, with 11 bases between. This chain's CDR3 is CASSPQTGNTEAFF. CDR3 in DNA: TGCGCCAGCAGCCCCCAGACAGGGAACACTGAAGCTTTCTTT.